This T cell receptor beta chain came from a study of stem cell transplantation in POMP-related autoinflammatory disease. On this clone: Its antigen remains unknown.

Notes on the study in general: A trend toward lower repertoire diversity and greater clonality appeared in every analyzed T-cell subset of PRAID patients. Fewer unique TRB V-J gene pairings were identified in patients with PRAID.

CDR1 is SGDLS, CDR2 YYNGEE, per germline. The J segment lost 5 bases and the V segment lost 4 bases, leaving 7 bases of the junction unmatched. The CDR3 contains 14 residues. Using immunoSEQ multiplex PCR, the repertoire was profiled, and TCRdb retains in-frame clones only, with some absent. The sample gives about 8,900 clones, approximately 90% of which show up once; 2.5% to 3.5% is in the top ten. Prominent immunodeficiency with autoinflammation defined PRAID. This clonotype originated in a human donor with POMP-related autoinflammation and immune dysregulation (PRAID). The starting material was CD8+ T cells from PBMCs, obtained before stem cell transplantation. The gene calls are TRBV9 and TRBJ1-1; TRBD1 matches at 8 bases. The CDR3 loop is CASSSTGENTEAFF. The DNA for the CDR3 is TGTGCCAGCAGCTCGACAGGGGAGAATACTGAAGCTTTCTTT.